This TCR beta chain was captured in a study of blood T cell repertoires in COVID-19. Study-wide context: Samples of COVID-19 (acute and convalescent) were obtained from the United States, Italy and Spain. From T cells, B-cell-depleted T cells, or PBMCs came the material, which was cDNA or gDNA.

The Seattle patients joined while their infection was active and were tracked longitudinally afterward. Sequenced by immunoSEQ multiplex PCR; TCRdb stores in-frame clones only, minus some. This table has 140,000 or so clones, 84% appearing once. Comment on this clone: Other DNA sequences in this sample translate to the same CDR3.

Germline V gene sequence: CDR1 SGHRS, CDR2 YFSETQ. The germline V and J ends were trimmed by 0 bases and 4 bases, with 7 bases remaining between them. The CDR3 totals 13 residues. The genes are TRBV5-1 and TRBJ2-5, with TRBD1 as a possible D gene (5 bases). The receptor was derived from a man younger than 45 with COVID-19, enrolled during active disease. The sample consisted of peripheral blood. The CDR3: CASSLGGGETQYF. CDR3 DNA sequence: TGCGCCAGCAGCTTGGGGGGCGGAGAGACCCAGTACTTC.